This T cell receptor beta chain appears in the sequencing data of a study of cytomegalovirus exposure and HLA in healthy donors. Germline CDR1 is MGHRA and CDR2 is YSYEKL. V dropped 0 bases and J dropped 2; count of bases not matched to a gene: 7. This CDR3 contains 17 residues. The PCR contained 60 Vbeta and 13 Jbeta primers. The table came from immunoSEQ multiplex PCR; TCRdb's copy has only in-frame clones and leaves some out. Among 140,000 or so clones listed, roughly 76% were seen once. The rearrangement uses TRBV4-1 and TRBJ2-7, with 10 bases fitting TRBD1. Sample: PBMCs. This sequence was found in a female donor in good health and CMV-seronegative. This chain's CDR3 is CASSQEGTGQGAYEQYF. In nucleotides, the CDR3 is TGCGCCAGCAGCCAAGAGGGCACCGGACAGGGGGCCTACGAGCAGTACTTC.